The present T cell receptor (beta chain) was sequenced within a study of long-term antiretroviral therapy in people with HIV. Study-wide background: There is a gap of about a decade between the earliest samples and the later 2015 immediate-ART recommendation.

Study-level points and caveats: Narrower CDR3 length ranges marked HIV repertoires relative to controls. Before ART, certain clones expanded, and these dominated the repertoire at all time points.

The cryopreserved samples used held roughly 0.9-11 million PBMC prior to extraction of DNA. A word on this clone: What it binds is not known.

Runs used v3.0 of the immunoSEQ assay and were done at survey level. Clones were read by immunoSEQ multiplex PCR, and TCRdb kept only the in-frame ones, dropping some. Counted here are more than 30,000 clones, 83% occurring once; the ten biggest clones make up roughly 7.9%. With 7 bases removed from V and 0 bases from J, the gap between germline ends came to 7 bases. Germline CDR1 and CDR2: MNHNY and SVGAGI (reference sequence). This CDR3 comprises 12 residues. This sequence originates from a man between 18 and 29 years old with HIV. Sequences were derived from unsorted PBMCs, sampled 0.4 years before starting antiretroviral therapy. This chain connects TRBV6-6 to TRBJ2-7; D is ambiguous. The chain's CDR3 is CASTPSSYEQYF. As DNA, the CDR3 is TGTGCCAGCACTCCTAGCTCCTACGAGCAGTACTTC.